The 13 T cell receptor beta chains below were found in one sample sequenced in a study of human T cells and chemical hapten exposure. The time point: pre-sensitization, week 0. Treatment given: therapeutic diphenylcyclopropenone sensitization with weekly scalp DPC. A single record per CDR3 protein comes from TCRdb applying MiXCR to the RACE reads. The sample records approximately 260,000 distinct CDR3 sequences, roughly 7.7% being singletons. The specimen was whole blood, collected in connection with sensitization to the hapten diphenylcyclopropenone (DPC). The receptors were gathered from a man aged 18 to 30 with alopecia areata. Some clones in this sample may be carry-over from other donors' samples.

The table lists this clonotype with many counts. V is TRBV29-1 and J is TRBJ1-1; 9 positions match TRBD1. Germline-derived CDR1 and CDR2 are SQVTM and ANQGSEA. V was clipped by 7 bases and J by 1 base; unmatched bases: 7. The CDR3 sequence is 14 residues long. CDR3 coding DNA: TGCAGCGCGGGGGGGACAGGGAAGAACACTGAAGCTTTCTTT. It yields the protein CSAGGTGKNTEAFF.

The table lists this clonotype with a few counts. The chain is built from TRBV7-2 and TRBJ2-1; 8 nucleotides match TRBD1. This CDR3 is 15 amino acids long. The V gene's germline CDR1 is SGHTA and CDR2 FQGNSA. Germline trimming cut 5 bases from V and 5 bases from J; bases unmatched to any gene: 8. The CDR3 DNA reads as TGTGCCAGCAGCCCACAGGGGGTTATGGACAATGAGCAGTTCTTC. Amino acid sequence: CASSPQGVMDNEQFF.

The chain couples TRBV28 to TRBJ2-5; TRBD2 aligns across 12 bases. CDR3 size: 18 residues. V was pared by 3 bases and J by 4 bases, with 12 bases of the junction left unmatched. Germline V CDR1 and CDR2: MDHEN, SYDVKM. DNA of the CDR3: TGTGCCAGCAGTTTTCTCAGGCGGGCTAGCGGGGGGGCAGAGACCCAGTACTTC. It translates to CASSFLRRASGGAETQYF.

The sample holds a few counts of this clonotype. The chain carries TRBV7-9 and TRBJ2-3; D remains ambiguous. This CDR3 spans 14 amino acids. The ends were cut back, 6 bases at V and 2 bases at J, with 12 bases in the middle. Germline lookup yields CDR1 SEHNR and CDR2 FQNEAQ (reference sequence). The DNA of the CDR3 is TGTGCCAGCAGTTATTCTACTATCACAGATACGCAGTATTTT. Translating gives CASSYSTITDTQYF.

V gene TRBV7-8 combines with J gene TRBJ1-5; 8 bases match TRBD1. The CDR3 contains 16 residues. Germline CDR1 SGHVS, CDR2 FQNEAQ. With 5 bases clipped from V and 4 bases from J, the junction kept 10 bases outside the gene matches. The CDR3 loop is CASSATGEGYNQPQHF. The CDR3 region has the DNA TGTGCCAGCAGCGCGACAGGGGAGGGGTATAATCAGCCCCAGCATTTT.

This CDR3 is CASSVSVDRQIYGYTF. Here the CDR3 DNA reads TGTGCCAGCAGCGTTTCAGTCGACAGACAAATATATGGCTACACCTTC. The chain carries TRBV9 and TRBJ1-2; TRBD1 might be the D (5 bases). Germline V gives CDR1 SGDLS, CDR2 YYNGEE. CDR3 length: 16 amino acids. Trimming took 2 bases from V and 5 from J, leaving 19 bases between them.

This clonotype was counted between two and nine times. This chain joins TRBV29-1 and TRBJ1-2; D perhaps matches TRBD1 (6 bases). Per germline, CDR1 SQVTM and CDR2 ANQGSEA. The ends were cut back, 8 bases at V and 2 bases at J, with 12 bases in the middle. CDR3 length: 12 residues. The CDR3 DNA reads TGCAGCATGCGGACAGACAACTATGGCTACACCTTC. As protein: CSMRTDNYGYTF.

This clonotype was recorded at least ten times. The chain is built from TRBV29-1 and TRBJ2-7, with a weak D call TRBD2 (6 bases). V was shortened by 5 bases and J by 4 bases, with 12 bases between the two germline ends. The germline V gene has CDR1 SQVTM and CDR2 ANQGSEA. This CDR3 is 12 amino acids long. The CDR3: CSVRTGTYEQYF. DNA for the CDR3: TGCAGCGTTAGGACGGGGACTTACGAGCAGTACTTC.

To note about this clonotype: A much larger clone is a single base away; this may be a read error. The chain couples TRBV5-1 to TRBJ1-5; D remains ambiguous. CDR1 and CDR2 from the germline V gene are SGHRS and YFSETQ. The CDR3 consists of 13 residues. The CDR3 nucleotides are TGCGCCAGCAGCTTGGGCCAAAATCGGCCCCAGCATTTT. Its translation: CASSLGQNRPQHF.

This clonotype was seen a few times. The gene calls are TRBV12-3 or TRBV12-4 and TRBJ1-2, with D tentatively TRBD1 (5 bases). The CDR3 has 12 residues. The V and J ends lost 3 bases and 7 bases respectively, with 9 bases between them. The CDR3 loop is CASSFSGLGYTF. CDR3 nucleotides: TGTGCCAGCAGTTTCTCAGGGCTTGGCTACACCTTC.

This clonotype was recorded at least ten times. The V call is TRBV28, the J call TRBJ1-2; D is perhaps TRBD1 (6 bases). Germline V CDR1 and CDR2: MDHEN, SYDVKM. The CDR3 runs 13 residues. The V gene lost 3 bases and the J gene lost 5 bases, with 10 bases spanning the gap. Written as DNA, the CDR3 is TGTGCCAGCAGTTTGAACAGGGTATATGGCTACACCTTC. This encodes CASSLNRVYGYTF.

This clonotype appeared many times. V is TRBV11-2 and J is TRBJ2-5; unclear D gene. The CDR3 is 16 amino acids. Trimming pared 1 base from V and 0 bases from J, leaving 12 bases between. The germline gives CDR1 SGHAT, CDR2 FQNNGV. The CDR3 coding sequence is TGTGCCAGCAGCTTAGGCGGACCACTGTACCAAGAGACCCAGTACTTC. Protein product: CASSLGGPLYQETQYF.

This rearrangement joins TRBV7-2 to TRBJ1-5, with D unclear. The V and J ends lost 3 bases and 7 bases respectively, with 16 bases between them. CDR3 size: 15 residues. CDR1 is SGHTA, CDR2 FQGNSA, per germline. CDR3 coding DNA: TGTGCCAGCAGCTTGTCTGCGGGCATTGGACAGCCCCAGCATTTT. Amino acids: CASSLSAGIGQPQHF.